This TCR beta chain appears in the sequencing data of a study of regulatory T cells in long-lasting Graves disease (dated by TCRdb to 2020 to 2023). About the full investigation: Persistent Graves' disease meant more than 5 years of antithyroid drug treatment with TSH receptor autoantibodies that stayed positive. A total of roughly 35 samples were covered by TCR sequencing, comprising around 13 persistent and roughly 20 newly diagnosed Graves' disease patients. Patients with persistent Graves' disease were compared with patients with newly diagnosed Graves' disease using TCR sequencing and RNA sequencing of peripheral blood. The study was conducted in China and was registered as a clinical trial. Antithyroid drugs had been taken for approximately 10 years on average by persistent Graves' disease patients in the clinical cohort. The full study reports these points: The small sample size was acknowledged by the authors as a limitation that may reduce accuracy. TRBV28, TRBJ1-2 and TRBJ2-5 were preferentially used in persistent disease, while TRBV20-1 and TRBJ2-1 were favored in newly diagnosed disease. Sequencing and analysis were restricted to the TCR beta chain. Compared with newly diagnosed patients, persistent Graves' disease patients had lower TCR Shannon entropy and fewer highly expanded clones, which suggests clonal expansion. Only peripheral blood was studied, because thyroid tissue, the primary lesion, was inaccessible. More public clonotypes were shared among persistent patients (roughly 2,700) than among newly diagnosed patients (roughly 1,000).

This clonotype has ten or more counts. This receptor's antigen is unknown. There are no base qualities to consult, and no much larger clone falls within one base. This sample's time point label indicates: persistent/refractory GD, antithyroid drugs over 5 years with positive TRAb. For both TCR sequencing and RNA sequencing, RNA was extracted from PBMCs in TRIzol. The diagnosis of Graves' disease was made according to American Thyroid Association guidelines. Recruitment of patients was carried out at an endocrinology department in Xi'an, China. From each patient, nine milliliters of peripheral blood was collected into an EDTA anticoagulant tube. PBMCs were isolated by Ficoll Paque Plus density gradient separation without further T cell sorting. An Agilent 2100 Bioanalyzer and agarose gel were used to check RNA quality, and a NanoDrop 2000 was used to measure RNA concentration. V loses 7 bases of germline sequence and J loses 6 bases, and the interval between the two ends is 15 bases. The CDR3 goes from the cysteine to the phenylalanine over 13 residues. Left in the record is the CDR3 DNA by itself, 39 bases read in frame from the first base.

The library was made by multiplex PCR. The data were produced on an Illumina HiSeq 4000. CDR3 regions were amplified by Arm-PCR with iRepertoire HTBI primers to construct TCR beta libraries. Before sequencing, the PCR products went through gel purification. Per the source publication's procedure: Across samples, about 64 TRBV and roughly 15 TRBJ segments were identified and used for gene usage analysis of CDR3 amino acid clonotypes. Filtered high-quality paired reads were merged into contigs using COPE and FqMerger. BLAST was used to align contigs to IMGT TRBV, TRBD and TRBJ reference genes, and CDR3 was defined according to IMGT. Highly expanded clones were defined as clonotypes with a frequency above 0.1%. Shannon entropy was used to measure repertoire diversity, and the Gini coefficient was used to measure V-J evenness. A clonotype found in more than one individual was treated as public. TCRdb reworked the public reads: Q25 trimming with fastp, MiXCR clone assembly, productive beta chains retained. Records with the same CDR3 protein are collapsed into one entry carrying the most frequent genes and DNA. None of the V and J calls come from the authors' own analysis; TCRdb made them. The sample table shows 650,000 to 700,000 distinct CDR3 sequences, and 25% to 35% are seen once. About 42% of the sample is in the top ten clones.

This material consisted of peripheral blood mononuclear cells (PBMCs), taken when the disease was refractory, from a patient treated with antithyroid drugs. Rearrangement joined TRBV12-3 or TRBV12-4 to TRBJ1-1, with no confidently assigned D gene. This TCR was sampled from a female donor with Graves disease. The DNA sequence follows: TGTGCCAGCACTGTCACGGAGGGCGCTGAAGCTTTCTTT. The translation is CASTVTEGAEAFF.